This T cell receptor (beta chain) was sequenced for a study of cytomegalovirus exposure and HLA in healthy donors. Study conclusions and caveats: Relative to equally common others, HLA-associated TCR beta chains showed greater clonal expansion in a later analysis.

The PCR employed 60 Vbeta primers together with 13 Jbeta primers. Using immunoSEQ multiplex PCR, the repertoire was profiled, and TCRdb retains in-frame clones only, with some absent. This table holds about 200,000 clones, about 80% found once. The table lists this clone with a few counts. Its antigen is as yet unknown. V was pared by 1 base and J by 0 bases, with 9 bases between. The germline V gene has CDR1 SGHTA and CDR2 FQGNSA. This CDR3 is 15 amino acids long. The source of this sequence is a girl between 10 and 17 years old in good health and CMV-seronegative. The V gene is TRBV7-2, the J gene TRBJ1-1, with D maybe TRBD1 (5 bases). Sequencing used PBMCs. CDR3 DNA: TGTGCCAGCAGCTTAGGACAGCTTTTGAACACTGAAGCTTTCTTT. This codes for CASSLGQLLNTEAFF.